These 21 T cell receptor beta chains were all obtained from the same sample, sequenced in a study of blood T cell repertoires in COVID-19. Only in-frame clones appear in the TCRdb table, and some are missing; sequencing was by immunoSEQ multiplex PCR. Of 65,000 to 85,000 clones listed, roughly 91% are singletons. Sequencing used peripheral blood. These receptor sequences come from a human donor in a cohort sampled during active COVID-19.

CDR3 sequence (DNA): TGTGCCAGCAGCCCCCGGACTAGCGGGAGCATTACGCAGTATTTT. Translating it yields CASSPRTSGSITQYF. The rearrangement joins TRBV3-1 (or the pseudogene TRBV3-2) to TRBJ2-3; 13 bases fit TRBD2. The ends lost 4 bases at V and 8 bases at J; junction bases unmatched: 6. The CDR3 has 15 residues. Germline-derived CDR1 and CDR2 are LGHDT and YNNKEL (reference sequence).

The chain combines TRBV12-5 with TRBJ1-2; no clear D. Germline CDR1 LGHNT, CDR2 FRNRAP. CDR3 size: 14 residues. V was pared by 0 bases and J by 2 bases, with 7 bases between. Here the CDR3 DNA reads TGTGCTAGTGGTTTGGTCCCGGGGAACTATGGCTACACCTTC. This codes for CASGLVPGNYGYTF.

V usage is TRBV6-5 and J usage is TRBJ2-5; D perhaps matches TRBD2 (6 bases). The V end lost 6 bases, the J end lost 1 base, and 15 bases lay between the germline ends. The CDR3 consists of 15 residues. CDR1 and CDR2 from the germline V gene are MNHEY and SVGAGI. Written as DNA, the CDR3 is TGTGCCAGCAGGTCGGCATTAGCGGCCCAAGAGACCCAGTACTTC. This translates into CASRSALAAQETQYF.

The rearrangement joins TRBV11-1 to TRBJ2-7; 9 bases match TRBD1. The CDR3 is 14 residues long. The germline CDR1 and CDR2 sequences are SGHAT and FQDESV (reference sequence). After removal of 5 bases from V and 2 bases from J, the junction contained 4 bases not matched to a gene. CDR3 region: CASSPGTGTYEQYF. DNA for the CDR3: TGTGCCAGCAGCCCCGGGACAGGGACCTACGAGCAGTACTTC.

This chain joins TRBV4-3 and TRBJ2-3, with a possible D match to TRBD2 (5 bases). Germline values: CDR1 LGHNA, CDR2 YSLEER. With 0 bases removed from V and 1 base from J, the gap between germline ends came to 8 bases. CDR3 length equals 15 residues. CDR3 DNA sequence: TGCGCCAGCAGCCAAGATTGGCGGGGCACAGATACGCAGTATTTT. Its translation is CASSQDWRGTDTQYF.

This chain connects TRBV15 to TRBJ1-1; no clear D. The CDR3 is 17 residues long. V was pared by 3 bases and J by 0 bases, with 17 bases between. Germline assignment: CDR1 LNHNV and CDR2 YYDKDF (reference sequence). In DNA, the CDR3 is TGTGCCACCAGCAGGGGTCTGTTTTGGACTATGAACACTGAAGCTTTCTTT. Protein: CATSRGLFWTMNTEAFF.

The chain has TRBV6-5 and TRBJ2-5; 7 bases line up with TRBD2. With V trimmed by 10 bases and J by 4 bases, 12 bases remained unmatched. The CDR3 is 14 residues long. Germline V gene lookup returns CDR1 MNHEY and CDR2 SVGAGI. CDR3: CANGIREDLETQYF. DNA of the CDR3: TGTGCCAACGGGATTCGGGAGGATCTAGAGACCCAGTACTTC.

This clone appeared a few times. The CDR3 DNA reads as TGTGCCAGGAAGGTACAGGGTCGGGCTTCACCCCTCCACTTT. It is translated as CARKVQGRASPLHF. The chain employs TRBV6-4 and TRBJ1-6; TRBD1 might be the D (6 bases). Germline CDR1 and CDR2: MRHNA and SNTAGT. The length of the CDR3 is 14 residues. V gave up 9 bases and J gave up 9 bases, with 18 bases separating them.

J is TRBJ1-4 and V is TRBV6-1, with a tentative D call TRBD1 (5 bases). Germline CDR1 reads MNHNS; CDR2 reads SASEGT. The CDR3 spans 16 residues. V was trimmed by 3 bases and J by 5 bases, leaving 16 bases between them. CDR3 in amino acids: CASSEVGGTGNEKLFF. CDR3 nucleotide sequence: TGTGCCAGCAGTGAGGTTGGGGGGACGGGAAATGAAAAACTGTTTTTT.

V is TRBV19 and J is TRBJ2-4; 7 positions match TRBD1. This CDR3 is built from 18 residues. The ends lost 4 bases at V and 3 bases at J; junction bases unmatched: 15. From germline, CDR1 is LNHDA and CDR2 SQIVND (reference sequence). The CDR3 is CASSTRLNRGKSKNIQYF. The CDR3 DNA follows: TGTGCCAGTAGTACCCGACTCAACAGGGGAAAGAGCAAAAACATTCAGTACTTC.

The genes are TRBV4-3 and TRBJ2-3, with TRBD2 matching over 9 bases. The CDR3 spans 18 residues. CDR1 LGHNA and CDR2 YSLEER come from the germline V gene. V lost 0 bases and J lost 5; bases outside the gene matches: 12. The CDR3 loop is CASSQERASGDQGDTQYF. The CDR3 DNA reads TGCGCCAGCAGCCAAGAAAGGGCTAGCGGGGACCAGGGAGATACGCAGTATTTT.

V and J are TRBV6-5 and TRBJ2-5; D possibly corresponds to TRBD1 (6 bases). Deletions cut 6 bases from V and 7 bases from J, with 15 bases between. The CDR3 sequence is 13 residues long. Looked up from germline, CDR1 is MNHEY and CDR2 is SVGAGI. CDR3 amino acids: CASSRTAHGTQYF. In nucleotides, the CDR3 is TGTGCCAGCAGCAGGACAGCCCACGGGACCCAGTACTTC.

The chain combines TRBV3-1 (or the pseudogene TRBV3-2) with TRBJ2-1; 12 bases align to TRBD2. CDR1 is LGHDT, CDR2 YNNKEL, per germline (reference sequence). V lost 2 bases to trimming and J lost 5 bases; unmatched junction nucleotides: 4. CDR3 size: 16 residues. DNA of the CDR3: TGTGCCAGCAGCCAACGACTAGCGGGGGCCCACAATGAGCAGTTCTTC. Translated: CASSQRLAGAHNEQFF.

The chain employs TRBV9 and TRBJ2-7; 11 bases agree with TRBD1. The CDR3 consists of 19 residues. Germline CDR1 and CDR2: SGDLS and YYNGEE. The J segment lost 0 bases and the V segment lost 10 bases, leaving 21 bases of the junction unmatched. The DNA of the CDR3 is TGTGCCCGTGACCGAGTTAGGGACAGGGGGATGCCGAGCTCCTACGAGCAGTACTTC. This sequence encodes CARDRVRDRGMPSSYEQYF. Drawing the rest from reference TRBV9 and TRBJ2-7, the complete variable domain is DSGVTQTPKHLITATGQRVTLRCSPRSGDLSVYWYQQSLDQGLQFLIQYYNGEERAKGNILERFSAQQFPDLHSELNLSSLELGDSALYFCARDRVRDRGMPSSYEQYFGPGTRLTVT.

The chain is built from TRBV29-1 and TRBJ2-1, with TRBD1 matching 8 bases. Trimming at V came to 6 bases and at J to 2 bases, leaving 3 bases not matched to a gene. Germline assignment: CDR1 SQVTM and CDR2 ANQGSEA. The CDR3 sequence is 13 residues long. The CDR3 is CSVAGQAYNEQFF. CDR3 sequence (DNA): TGCAGCGTCGCGGGACAGGCCTACAATGAGCAGTTCTTC.

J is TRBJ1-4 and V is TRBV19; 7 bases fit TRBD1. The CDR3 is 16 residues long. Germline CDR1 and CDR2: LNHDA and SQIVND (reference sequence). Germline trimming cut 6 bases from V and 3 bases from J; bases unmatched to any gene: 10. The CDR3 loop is CASSPRGQRANEKLFF. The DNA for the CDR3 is TGTGCCAGTAGCCCCAGGGGACAGCGGGCTAATGAAAAACTGTTTTTT.

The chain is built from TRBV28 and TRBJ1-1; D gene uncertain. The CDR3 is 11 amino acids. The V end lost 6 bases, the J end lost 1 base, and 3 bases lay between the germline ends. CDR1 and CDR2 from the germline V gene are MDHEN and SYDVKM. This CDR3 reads CASSSNTEAFF. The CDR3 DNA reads TGTGCCAGCAGCTCGAACACTGAAGCTTTCTTT. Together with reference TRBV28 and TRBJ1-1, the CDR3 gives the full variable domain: DVKVTQSSRYLVKRTGEKVFLECVQDMDHENMFWYRQDPGLGLRLIYFSYDVKMKEKGDIPEGYSVSREKKERFSLILESASTNQTSMYLCASSSNTEAFFGQGTRLTVV.

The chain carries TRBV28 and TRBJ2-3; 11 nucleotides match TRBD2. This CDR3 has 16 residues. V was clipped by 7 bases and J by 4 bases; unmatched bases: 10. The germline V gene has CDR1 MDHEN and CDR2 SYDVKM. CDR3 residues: CASTLVRGLAADTQYF. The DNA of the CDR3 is TGTGCCAGCACCCTAGTGCGGGGACTAGCGGCAGATACGCAGTATTTT.

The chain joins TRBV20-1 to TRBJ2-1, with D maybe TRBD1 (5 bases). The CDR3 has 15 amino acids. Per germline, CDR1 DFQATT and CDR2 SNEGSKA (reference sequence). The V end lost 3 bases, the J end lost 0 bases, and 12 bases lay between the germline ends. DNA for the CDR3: TGCAGTGCTAGTCCAGGGCGAGGCTCCTACAATGAGCAGTTCTTC. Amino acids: CSASPGRGSYNEQFF.

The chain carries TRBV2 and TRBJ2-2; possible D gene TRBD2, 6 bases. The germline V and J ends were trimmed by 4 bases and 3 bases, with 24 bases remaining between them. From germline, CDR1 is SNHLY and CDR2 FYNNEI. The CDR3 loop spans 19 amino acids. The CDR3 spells CASSGLFSGSIADTGELFF. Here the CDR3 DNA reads TGTGCCAGCAGTGGACTATTTAGCGGTTCAATAGCGGACACCGGGGAGCTGTTTTTT.

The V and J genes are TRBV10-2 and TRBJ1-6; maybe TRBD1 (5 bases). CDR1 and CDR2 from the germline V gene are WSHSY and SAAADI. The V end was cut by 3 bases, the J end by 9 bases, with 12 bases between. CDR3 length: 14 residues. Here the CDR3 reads CASSEMQGSSPLHF. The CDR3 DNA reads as TGCGCCAGCAGTGAAATGCAGGGTAGTTCACCCCTCCACTTT.